The entry below describes one T cell receptor (beta chain). Its antigen is still unknown. This record comes from a study of T cells in Graves' hyperthyroidism and ophthalmopathy. Per germline, CDR1 LGHNA and CDR2 YNFKEQ. Trimming stripped 0 bases from V and 1 base from J, with 15 bases between. This CDR3 comprises 17 residues. The study's findings and limits: Ophthalmopathy, which appeared later, was predicted by the model a median about 6 months before onset. In the blood, most expanded thyroid clonotypes above 0.001 appeared as well.

Ophthalmopathy patients all had a Clinical Activity Score of at least 3, a NOSPECS grade of at least 4 and disease under 3 months old. Amplification of TCR beta CDR3 regions used RNA as the template. HTBI primers drove first-round RT-PCR of the TCR CDR3. TCRdb redid the calling of the multiplex PCR reads with MiXCR, one entry per CDR3 protein. The sample lists over 300,000 distinct CDR3 sequences, roughly an eighth occurring once. This chain joins TRBV4-2 and TRBJ1-1; D possibly corresponds to TRBD1 (6 bases). Input material: blood. This sequence was found in a woman aged 40 to 50 with Graves' ophthalmopathy. The CDR3 DNA is TGTGCCAGCAGCCAAGAGGGAGTGGGGGGCTCGAACACTGAAGCTTTCTTT. Translation gives CASSQEGVGGSNTEAFF.